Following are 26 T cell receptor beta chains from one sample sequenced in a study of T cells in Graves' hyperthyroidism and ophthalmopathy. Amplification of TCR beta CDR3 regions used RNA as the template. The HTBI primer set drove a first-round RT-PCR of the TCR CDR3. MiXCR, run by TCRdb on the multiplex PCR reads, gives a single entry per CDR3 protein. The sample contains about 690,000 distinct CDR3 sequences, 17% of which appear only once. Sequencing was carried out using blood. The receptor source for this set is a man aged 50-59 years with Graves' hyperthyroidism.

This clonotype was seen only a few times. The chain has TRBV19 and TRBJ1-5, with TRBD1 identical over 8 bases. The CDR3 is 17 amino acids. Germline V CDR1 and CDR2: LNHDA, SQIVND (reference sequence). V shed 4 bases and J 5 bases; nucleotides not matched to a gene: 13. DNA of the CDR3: TGTGCCAGTAGTACCTTCCCGGGGACAGGCCTTCATCAGCCCCAGCATTTT. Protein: CASSTFPGTGLHQPQHF. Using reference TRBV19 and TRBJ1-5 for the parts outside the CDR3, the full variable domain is DGGITQSPKYLFRKEGQNVTLSCEQNLNHDAMYWYRQDPGQGLRLIYYSQIVNDFQKGDIAEGYSVSREKKESFPLTVTSAQKNPTAFYLCASSTFPGTGLHQPQHFGDGTRLSIL.

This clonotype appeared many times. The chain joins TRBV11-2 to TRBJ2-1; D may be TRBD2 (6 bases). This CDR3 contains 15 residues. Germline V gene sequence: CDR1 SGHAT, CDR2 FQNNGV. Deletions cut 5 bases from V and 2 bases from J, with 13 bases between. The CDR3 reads CASSLSGDPYNEQFF. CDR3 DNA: TGTGCCAGCAGCCTTAGCGGAGACCCCTACAATGAGCAGTTCTTC.

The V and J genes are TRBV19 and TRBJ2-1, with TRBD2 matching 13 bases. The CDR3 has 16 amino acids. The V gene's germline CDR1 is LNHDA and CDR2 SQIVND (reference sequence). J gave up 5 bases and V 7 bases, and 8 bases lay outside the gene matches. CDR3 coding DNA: TGTGCCAGTACCGTTTCCGGGACTAGCGGGAACAATGAGCAGTTCTTC. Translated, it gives CASTVSGTSGNNEQFF.

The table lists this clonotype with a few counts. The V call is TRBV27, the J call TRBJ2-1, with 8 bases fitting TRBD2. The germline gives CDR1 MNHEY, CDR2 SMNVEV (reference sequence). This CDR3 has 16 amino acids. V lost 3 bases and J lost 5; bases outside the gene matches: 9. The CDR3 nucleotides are TGTGCCAGCAGTTTCAACCCGAGCGGGAGAAACAATGAGCAGTTCTTC. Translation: CASSFNPSGRNNEQFF.

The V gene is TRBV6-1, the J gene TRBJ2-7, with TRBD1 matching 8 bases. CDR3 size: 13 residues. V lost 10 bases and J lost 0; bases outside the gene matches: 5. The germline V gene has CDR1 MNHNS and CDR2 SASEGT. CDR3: CAISRGLSYEQYF. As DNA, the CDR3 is TGTGCCATTAGCAGGGGGCTCTCCTACGAGCAGTACTTC.

CDR3 DNA: TGTGCCAGCAGCCGCGTCAAGACCACTGAAGCTTTCTTT. This gives the protein CASSRVKTTEAFF. This chain uses TRBV4-2 with TRBJ1-1; D unclear. The V end lost 4 bases, the J end lost 4 bases, and 10 bases lay between the germline ends. This CDR3 is built from 13 residues. Germline V lookup: CDR1 LGHNA, CDR2 YNFKEQ.

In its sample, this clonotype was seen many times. The CDR3 bases are TGTGCCAGCAGTGAAGGCGGGATCTCCTACGAGCAGTACTTC. Residues: CASSEGGISYEQYF. The chain links TRBV2 to TRBJ2-7; TRBD2 is a possible D gene (6 bases). Trimming removed 1 base at V and 0 bases at J, with 7 bases between. Germline loops: CDR1 SNHLY, CDR2 FYNNEI. The CDR3 has 14 residues.

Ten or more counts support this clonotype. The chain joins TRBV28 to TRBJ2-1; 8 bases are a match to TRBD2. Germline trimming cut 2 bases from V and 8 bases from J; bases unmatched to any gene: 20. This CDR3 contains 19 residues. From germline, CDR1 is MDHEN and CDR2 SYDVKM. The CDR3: CASSLSLAGEGGLRDEQFF. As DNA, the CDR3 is TGTGCCAGCAGTTTAAGTCTAGCGGGTGAAGGGGGACTACGAGATGAGCAGTTCTTC.

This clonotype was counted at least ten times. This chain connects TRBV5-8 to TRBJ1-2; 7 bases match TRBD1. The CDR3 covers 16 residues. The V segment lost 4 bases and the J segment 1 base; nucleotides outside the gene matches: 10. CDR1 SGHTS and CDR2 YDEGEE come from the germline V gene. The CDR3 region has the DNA TGTGCCAGCAGCCTAAGACAGGGTAGCTTTAACTATGGCTACACCTTC. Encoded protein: CASSLRQGSFNYGYTF.

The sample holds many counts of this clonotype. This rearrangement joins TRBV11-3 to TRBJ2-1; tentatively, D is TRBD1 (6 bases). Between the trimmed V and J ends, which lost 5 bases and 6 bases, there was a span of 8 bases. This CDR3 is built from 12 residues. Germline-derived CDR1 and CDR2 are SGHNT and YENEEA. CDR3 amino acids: CASSKTGNEQFF. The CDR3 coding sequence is TGTGCCAGCAGCAAGACAGGCAATGAGCAGTTCTTC.

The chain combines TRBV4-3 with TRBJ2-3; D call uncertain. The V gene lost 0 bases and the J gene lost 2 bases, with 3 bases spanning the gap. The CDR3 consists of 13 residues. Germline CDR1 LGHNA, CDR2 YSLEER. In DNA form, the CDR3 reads TGCGCCAGCAGCCAAGACAACACAGATACGCAGTATTTT. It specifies CASSQDNTDTQYF.

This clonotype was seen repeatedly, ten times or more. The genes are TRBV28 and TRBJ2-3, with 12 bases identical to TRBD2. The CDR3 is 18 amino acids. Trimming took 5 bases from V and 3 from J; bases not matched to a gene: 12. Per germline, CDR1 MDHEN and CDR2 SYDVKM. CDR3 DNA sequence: TGTGCCAGCAGTCCGACTAGCGGGAGAGTGGGTAGGACAGATACGCAGTATTTT. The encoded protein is CASSPTSGRVGRTDTQYF. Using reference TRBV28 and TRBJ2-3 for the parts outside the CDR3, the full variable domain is DVKVTQSSRYLVKRTGEKVFLECVQDMDHENMFWYRQDPGLGLRLIYFSYDVKMKEKGDIPEGYSVSREKKERFSLILESASTNQTSMYLCASSPTSGRVGRTDTQYFGPGTRLTVL.

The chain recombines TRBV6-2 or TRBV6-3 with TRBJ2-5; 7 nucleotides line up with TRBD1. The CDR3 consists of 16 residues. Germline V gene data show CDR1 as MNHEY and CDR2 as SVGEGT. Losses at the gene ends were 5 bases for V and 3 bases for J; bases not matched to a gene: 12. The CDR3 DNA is TGTGCCAGCAGTCCGATGAAGGGGGCGTCAGAAGAGACCCAGTACTTC. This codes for CASSPMKGASEETQYF.

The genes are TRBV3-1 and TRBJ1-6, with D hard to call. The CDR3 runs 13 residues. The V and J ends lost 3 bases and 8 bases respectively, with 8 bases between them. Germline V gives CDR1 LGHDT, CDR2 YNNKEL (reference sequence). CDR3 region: CASSQRRYSPLHF. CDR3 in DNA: TGTGCCAGCAGCCAGCGACGGTATTCACCCCTCCACTTT.

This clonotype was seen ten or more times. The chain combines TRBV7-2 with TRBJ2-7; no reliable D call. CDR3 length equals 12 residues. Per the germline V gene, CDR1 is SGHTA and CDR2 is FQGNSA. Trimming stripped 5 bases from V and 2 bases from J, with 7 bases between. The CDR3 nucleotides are TGTGCCAGCAGCCTAGTCACCTACGAGCAGTACTTC. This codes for CASSLVTYEQYF.

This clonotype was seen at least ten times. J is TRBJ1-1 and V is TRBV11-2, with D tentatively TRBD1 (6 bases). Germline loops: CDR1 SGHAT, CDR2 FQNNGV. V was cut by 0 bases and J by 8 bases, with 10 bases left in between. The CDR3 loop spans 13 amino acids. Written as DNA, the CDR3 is TGTGCCAGCAGCTTAGATCAGGGGACAGAAGCTTTCTTT. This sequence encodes CASSLDQGTEAFF.

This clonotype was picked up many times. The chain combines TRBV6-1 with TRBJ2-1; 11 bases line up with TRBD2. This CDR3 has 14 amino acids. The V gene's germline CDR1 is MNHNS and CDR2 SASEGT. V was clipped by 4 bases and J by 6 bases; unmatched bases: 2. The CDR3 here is CASSGGLAVNEQFF. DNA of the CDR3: TGTGCCAGCAGTGGGGGACTAGCGGTCAATGAGCAGTTCTTC.

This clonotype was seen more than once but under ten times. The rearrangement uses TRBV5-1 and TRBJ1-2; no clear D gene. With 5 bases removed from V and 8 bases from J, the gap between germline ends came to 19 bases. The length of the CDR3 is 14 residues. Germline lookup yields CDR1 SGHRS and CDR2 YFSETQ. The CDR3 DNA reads TGCGCCAGCAGGGGTCAATTCATGGTGGACGGCTACACCTTC. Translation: CASRGQFMVDGYTF.

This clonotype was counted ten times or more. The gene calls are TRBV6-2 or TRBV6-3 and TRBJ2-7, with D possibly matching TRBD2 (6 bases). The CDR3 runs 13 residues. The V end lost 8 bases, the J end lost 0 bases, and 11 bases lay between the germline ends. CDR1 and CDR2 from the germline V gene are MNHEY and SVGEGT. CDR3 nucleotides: TGTGCCAGCGGGGGGACGGTCTCCTACGAGCAGTACTTC. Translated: CASGGTVSYEQYF.

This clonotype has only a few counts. Here the CDR3 DNA reads TGTGCCAGCACGAGGGGTAGCGGGGATTACAATGAGCAGTTCTTC. Protein sequence: CASTRGSGDYNEQFF. The gene calls are TRBV2 and TRBJ2-1, with 8 bases matching TRBD2. Trimming took 7 bases from V and 4 from J; bases not matched to a gene: 9. The CDR3 is made up of 15 amino acids. Germline-derived CDR1 and CDR2 are SNHLY and FYNNEI.

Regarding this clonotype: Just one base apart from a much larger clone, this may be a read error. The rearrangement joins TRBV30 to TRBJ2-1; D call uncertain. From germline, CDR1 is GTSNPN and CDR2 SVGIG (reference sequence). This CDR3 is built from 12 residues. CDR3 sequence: CAWGVLRYEQFF. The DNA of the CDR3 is TGTGCCTGGGGTGTACTAAGGTATGAGCAGTTCTTC.

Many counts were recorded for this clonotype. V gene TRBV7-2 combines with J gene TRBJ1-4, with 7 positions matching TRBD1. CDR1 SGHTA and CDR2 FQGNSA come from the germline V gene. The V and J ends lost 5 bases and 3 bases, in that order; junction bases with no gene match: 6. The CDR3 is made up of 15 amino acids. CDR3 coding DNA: TGTGCCAGCAGCCCAAGGGGGCCGGCTAATGAAAAACTGTTTTTT. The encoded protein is CASSPRGPANEKLFF.

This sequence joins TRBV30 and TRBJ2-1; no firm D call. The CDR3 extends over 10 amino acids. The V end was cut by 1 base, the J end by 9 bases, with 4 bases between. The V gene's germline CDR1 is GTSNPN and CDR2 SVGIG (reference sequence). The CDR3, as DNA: TGTGCCTGGAGTGAGCGTGAGCAGTTCTTC. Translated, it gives CAWSEREQFF.

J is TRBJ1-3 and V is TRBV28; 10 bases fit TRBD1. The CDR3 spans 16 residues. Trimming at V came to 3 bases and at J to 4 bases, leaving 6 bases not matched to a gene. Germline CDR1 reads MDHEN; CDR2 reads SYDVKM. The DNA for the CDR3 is TGTGCCAGCAGTTTTTGGGGACAGGGGAAAGGAAACACCATATATTTT. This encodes CASSFWGQGKGNTIYF.

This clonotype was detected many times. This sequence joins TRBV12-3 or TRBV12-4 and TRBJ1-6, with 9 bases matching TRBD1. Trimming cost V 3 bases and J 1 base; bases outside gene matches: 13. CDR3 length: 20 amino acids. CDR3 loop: CASSFLRGTGISSYNSPLHF. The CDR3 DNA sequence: TGTGCCAGCAGTTTCCTACGCGGGACAGGGATCTCTTCCTATAATTCACCCCTCCACTTT.

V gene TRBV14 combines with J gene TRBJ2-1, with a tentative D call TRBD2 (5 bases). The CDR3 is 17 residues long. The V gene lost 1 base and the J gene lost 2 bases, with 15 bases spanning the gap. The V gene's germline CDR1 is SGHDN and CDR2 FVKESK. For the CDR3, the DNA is TGTGCCAGCAGCCAAGTAGGGTGGGAGCCAACCTACAATGAGCAGTTCTTC. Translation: CASSQVGWEPTYNEQFF.